The clone carrying this T cell receptor beta chain has only a few counts. This entry is derived from a study of blood T cell repertoires in COVID-19. Study summary: Whether acute or convalescent, the COVID-19 samples came from the United States, Italy and Spain. From T cells, B-cell-depleted T cells, or PBMCs came the material, which was cDNA or gDNA.

Looked up from germline, CDR1 is SNHLY and CDR2 is FYNNEI. Germline trimming cut 3 bases from V and 7 bases from J; bases unmatched to any gene: 2. This CDR3 spans 13 amino acids. The protocol was immunoSEQ multiplex PCR, while the TCRdb copy is restricted to in-frame clones and leaves out a portion. The sample yields 310,000 or so clones, approximately 86% seen once. The chain carries TRBV2 and TRBJ2-1, with 8 nucleotides matching TRBD2. The sample taken for sequencing was peripheral blood. This sequence was found in a woman in her thirties who had recovered from COVID-19. CDR3 DNA sequence: TGTGCCAGCAGTGAGGGGACTAGTAATGAGCAGTTCTTC. Translated, it gives CASSEGTSNEQFF.